The 27 T cell receptor beta chains in this list originate from one sample, sequenced in a study of a mutant IDH1 vaccine in newly diagnosed glioma. These receptors are not linked to any known antigen. Method: immunoSEQ multiplex PCR; TCRdb's copy keeps in-frame clones and lacks some. The sample records about 34,000 clones, 85% to 90% being singletons. Time point: week 47, end of study. One vaccine dose held 300 ug of mutant IDH1 20-mer peptide and came with topical imiquimod. The sample in question was PBMCs, obtained from a glioma patient whose treatment included an IDH1 peptide vaccine. The source of these receptors is a woman aged 30 to 39 with glioma.

V is TRBV5-4 and J is TRBJ2-2; tentatively, D is TRBD2 (5 bases). This CDR3 has 16 amino acids. Trimming cost V 4 bases and J 6 bases, with 19 bases left between them. Germline V gene data show CDR1 as SGHNT and CDR2 as YYREEE (reference sequence). The CDR3 bases are TGTGCCAGCAGCCCGGGATCTTCCTGGCGCGCCGGGGAGCTGTTTTTT. Translation: CASSPGSSWRAGELFF.

This clone was seen only once. This sequence joins TRBV10-3 and TRBJ1-2, with D possibly TRBD1 on 6 matching bases. Trimming cost V 3 bases and J 3 bases, with 14 bases left between them. The CDR3 contains 15 residues. Germline values: CDR1 ENHRY, CDR2 SYGVKD. Here the CDR3 reads CAISEPLTGYYGYTF. The CDR3 bases are TGTGCCATCAGTGAACCCTTGACAGGCTACTATGGCTACACCTTC.

V is TRBV4-1 and J is TRBJ1-2; 9 bases fit TRBD1. J was trimmed by 5 bases and V by 1 base; bases with no gene match: 5. Germline V gene lookup returns CDR1 MGHRA and CDR2 YSYEKL. The CDR3 extends over 15 amino acids. The DNA for the CDR3 is TGCGCCAGCAGCCAAGGCGTTGGGACAGGGTATGGCTACACCTTC. It translates to CASSQGVGTGYGYTF.

V is TRBV29-1 and J is TRBJ1-4; tentative D call: TRBD1 (6 bases). The CDR3 has 14 amino acids. The germline V and J ends were trimmed by 6 bases and 5 bases, with 16 bases remaining between them. Germline values: CDR1 SQVTM, CDR2 ANQGSEA. The CDR3 DNA sequence: TGCAGCGTCTACACAGGGATATCGAATGAAAAACTGTTTTTT. This translates into CSVYTGISNEKLFF.

The rearrangement uses TRBV5-6 and TRBJ2-7; 10 positions match TRBD2. The length of the CDR3 is 14 residues. The germline V gene encodes CDR1 SGHDT and CDR2 YYEEEE. With 3 bases clipped from V and 6 bases from J, the junction kept 6 bases outside the gene matches. DNA for the CDR3: TGTGCCAGCAGCTCGAGCGGGGGGGCCGTCGAGCAGTACTTC. The encoded protein is CASSSSGGAVEQYF.

V usage is TRBV2 and J usage is TRBJ2-5; D ambiguous. The germline CDR1 and CDR2 sequences are SNHLY and FYNNEI. V shed 2 bases and J shed 5 bases, with 9 bases lying between them. The length of the CDR3 is 13 residues. The CDR3 bases are TGTGCCAGCAGTGAATCGCGCGAGGAGACCCAGTACTTC. Amino acid sequence: CASSESREETQYF. The whole variable domain, remainder taken from reference TRBV2 and TRBJ2-5, is EPEVTQTPSHQVTQMGQEVILRCVPISNHLYFYWYRQILGQKVEFLVSFYNNEISEKSEIFDDQFSVERPDGSNFTLKIRSTKLEDSAMYFCASSESREETQYFGPGTRLLVL.

Points on this clone: At one end, the junction sequence differs from germline, possibly due to a read error. This sequence joins TRBV25-1 and TRBJ1-5, with unresolved D. The CDR3 length is 12 residues. Germline V gene data show CDR1 as MGHDK and CDR2 as SYGVNS. This CDR3 is CASGEGTQPQHF. The CDR3 DNA is TGTGCCAGCGGTGAGGGTACGCAGCCCCAGCATTTT.

This chain joins TRBV5-4 and TRBJ1-5; TRBD1 might be the D (5 bases). Per germline, CDR1 SGHNT and CDR2 YYREEE (reference sequence). There are 14 residues in the CDR3. Trimming took 4 bases from V and 3 from J, leaving 11 bases between them. The CDR3 here is CASSRQGDNQPQHF. The CDR3 coding sequence is TGTGCCAGCAGCCGGCAGGGAGACAATCAGCCCCAGCATTTT.

The genes are TRBV6-5 and TRBJ1-1; weak D call: TRBD1 (5 bases). The germline V and J ends were trimmed by 4 bases and 0 bases, with 12 bases remaining between them. From germline, CDR1 is MNHEY and CDR2 SVGAGI. CDR3 size: 15 residues. The DNA for the CDR3 is TGTGCCAGCAGTTTTAAGACAGCTTTGAACACTGAAGCTTTCTTT. This translates into CASSFKTALNTEAFF.

This clone was recorded only once. The rearrangement joins TRBV2 to TRBJ2-2; 9 bases align to TRBD2. The J segment lost 2 bases and the V segment lost 5 bases, leaving 3 bases of the junction unmatched. The germline CDR1 and CDR2 sequences are SNHLY and FYNNEI. The CDR3 contains 15 residues. CDR3 coding DNA: TGTGCCAGCAGTCAGACTAGCGGTAACACCGGGGAGCTGTTTTTT. This encodes CASSQTSGNTGELFF.

V and J are TRBV7-9 and TRBJ2-7, with D possibly TRBD1 on 5 matching bases. V lost 5 bases and J 5 bases, leaving 16 bases between the germline ends. CDR3 size: 14 residues. Germline V gene data show CDR1 as SEHNR and CDR2 as FQNEAQ (reference sequence). The DNA of the CDR3 is TGTGCCAGCAGCCCGTCGACAGTTAAGGACGAGCAGTACTTC. This sequence encodes CASSPSTVKDEQYF.

V and J are TRBV2 and TRBJ1-2; D is undetermined. The CDR3 is 16 residues long. Trimming shortened V by 0 bases and J by 4 bases, and 15 bases separated the two germline ends. Germline V lookup: CDR1 SNHLY, CDR2 FYNNEI. CDR3 in DNA: TGTGCCAGCAGTGAAGCGCTTGGGCTGTACCCCTATGGCTACACCTTC. Residues: CASSEALGLYPYGYTF.

This chain links TRBV5-1 with TRBJ2-3; 9 positions match TRBD1. With V trimmed by 3 bases and J by 4 bases, 6 bases remained unmatched. There are 15 residues in the CDR3. Germline V gene data show CDR1 as SGHRS and CDR2 as YFSETQ. As DNA, the CDR3 is TGCGCCAGCAGCTGGACAGGGGATAGGGCAGATACGCAGTATTTT. As protein: CASSWTGDRADTQYF.

The V and J genes are TRBV6-1 and TRBJ1-2; D remains ambiguous. This CDR3 has 12 residues. Germline assignment: CDR1 MNHNS and CDR2 SASEGT. Trimming cost V 6 bases and J 5 bases, with 10 bases left between them. The CDR3 bases are TGTGCCAGCAGACTGACGCTGTATGGCTACACCTTC. Protein product: CASRLTLYGYTF.

The chain carries TRBV6-6 and TRBJ2-7, with D possibly TRBD1 on 6 matching bases. The CDR3 covers 14 residues. The V gene's germline CDR1 is MNHNY and CDR2 SVGAGI (reference sequence). Trimming left V 5 bases short and J 3 bases short, with 14 bases between. The CDR3 DNA is TGTGCCAGCAGTCACAGGGTTCCGAACTACGAGCAGTACTTC. The encoded protein is CASSHRVPNYEQYF.

The chain couples TRBV27 to TRBJ1-1, with a weak D call TRBD1 (6 bases). Trimming left V 5 bases short and J 2 bases short, with 21 bases between. Germline V CDR1 and CDR2: MNHEY, SMNVEV (reference sequence). The CDR3 loop spans 17 amino acids. The CDR3 region has the DNA TGTGCCAGCAGTCCCGGCCCCCGACAGGTCCTCAACACTGAAGCTTTCTTT. It specifies CASSPGPRQVLNTEAFF.

J is TRBJ2-7 and V is TRBV5-6; perhaps TRBD1 as D (5 bases). The CDR3 totals 15 residues. V lost 4 bases to trimming and J lost 5 bases, with 19 bases between them. Germline loops: CDR1 SGHDT, CDR2 YYEEEE. CDR3 sequence reads: CASSRGADKWNEQYF. Written as DNA, the CDR3 is TGTGCCAGCAGCCGTGGGGCAGACAAGTGGAACGAGCAGTACTTC.

This clone was found once. The chain couples TRBV19 to TRBJ1-2; D gene uncertain. The CDR3 runs to 13 residues. CDR1 LNHDA and CDR2 SQIVND come from the germline V gene (reference sequence). V gave up 5 bases and J gave up 4 bases, with 11 bases separating them. The CDR3 DNA reads as TGTGCCAGTAGTCAAGGGTACGCCTATGGCTACACCTTC. Translation: CASSQGYAYGYTF.

CDR3 DNA sequence: TGTGCGGTGACTAGCGGGGGCCCCTACGAGCAGTACTTC. Amino acid sequence: CAVTSGGPYEQYF. This chain links TRBV7-6 with TRBJ2-7; TRBD2 matches at 12 bases. The CDR3 runs to 13 residues. Germline-derived CDR1 and CDR2 are SGHVS and FNYEAQ.

DNA for the CDR3: TGTGCCAGCAGCCGTGCGGGCAATCAGCCCCAGCATTTT. This sequence encodes CASSRAGNQPQHF. The chain is built from TRBV6-5 and TRBJ1-5, with D unclear. The germline CDR1 and CDR2 sequences are MNHEY and SVGAGI. CDR3 size: 13 residues. V was cut by 6 bases and J by 2 bases, with 8 bases left in between.

CDR3 in amino acids: CASSTPWKVNTEAFF. In nucleotides, the CDR3 is TGTGCCAGCAGTACCCCCTGGAAGGTGAACACTGAAGCTTTCTTT. V usage is TRBV2 and J usage is TRBJ1-1; D gene unclear. The CDR3 sequence is 15 residues long. CDR1 and CDR2 (germline): SNHLY, FYNNEI. V lost 5 bases to trimming and J lost 0 bases, with 13 bases between them. The variable domain in full, completed from reference TRBV2 and TRBJ1-1, reads EPEVTQTPSHQVTQMGQEVILRCVPISNHLYFYWYRQILGQKVEFLVSFYNNEISEKSEIFDDQFSVERPDGSNFTLKIRSTKLEDSAMYFCASSTPWKVNTEAFFGQGTRLTVV.

The chain is built from TRBV5-1 and TRBJ1-1, with D possibly being TRBD1 (5 bases). Trimming stripped 0 bases from V and 2 bases from J, with 11 bases between. Per the germline V gene, CDR1 is SGHRS and CDR2 is YFSETQ. The CDR3 totals 15 residues. CDR3 nucleotide sequence: TGCGCCAGCAGCTTGGCCGGGACGGTTAACACTGAAGCTTTCTTT. As protein: CASSLAGTVNTEAFF.

A single count supports this clone. The chain joins TRBV1 to TRBJ2-5; TRBD2, as called in the table, went unchecked against the DNA. TRBV1 is deemed a pseudogene. This CDR3 is built from 16 residues. CDR3 sequence (DNA): TGCACCAGCAGCCAAGATCACGGGGGGGATGGCGAGACCCAGTACTTC. It codes for CTSSQDHGGDGETQYF.

The rearrangement links TRBV9 to TRBJ1-3, with TRBD1 matching over 10 bases. Trimming took 3 bases from V and 4 from J; bases not matched to a gene: 4. Germline V gives CDR1 SGDLS, CDR2 YYNGEE. The CDR3 runs to 15 residues. This CDR3 is CASSGQGAVGNTIYF. In DNA, the CDR3 is TGTGCCAGCAGCGGACAGGGGGCGGTCGGAAACACCATATATTTT.

The chain carries TRBV4-1 and TRBJ1-1, with no clear D. This CDR3 spans 15 amino acids. CDR1 and CDR2 from the germline V gene are MGHRA and YSYEKL. The germline V and J ends were trimmed by 5 bases and 8 bases, with 21 bases remaining between them. CDR3 sequence reads: CASSSRTPDVSEAFF. The CDR3, as DNA: TGCGCCAGCAGCTCCCGGACGCCTGACGTCTCCGAAGCTTTCTTT.

V usage is TRBV30 and J usage is TRBJ1-1, with D tentatively TRBD1 (5 bases). V gave up 2 bases and J gave up 8 bases, with 12 bases separating them. This CDR3 is built from 12 residues. Germline-derived CDR1 and CDR2 are GTSNPN and SVGIG (reference sequence). The CDR3 loop reads CAWSFLRVEAFF. In DNA form, the CDR3 reads TGTGCCTGGAGTTTTCTCAGGGTGGAAGCTTTCTTT.

This clone came up once. The V and J genes are TRBV20-1 and TRBJ1-2; D remains ambiguous. Trimming removed 6 bases at V and 6 bases at J, with 2 bases between. This CDR3 region has 8 residues. CDR1 and CDR2 (germline): DFQATT, SNEGSKA (reference sequence). In DNA, the CDR3 is TGCAGTGCCAATGGCTACACCTTC. The encoded protein is CSANGYTF.